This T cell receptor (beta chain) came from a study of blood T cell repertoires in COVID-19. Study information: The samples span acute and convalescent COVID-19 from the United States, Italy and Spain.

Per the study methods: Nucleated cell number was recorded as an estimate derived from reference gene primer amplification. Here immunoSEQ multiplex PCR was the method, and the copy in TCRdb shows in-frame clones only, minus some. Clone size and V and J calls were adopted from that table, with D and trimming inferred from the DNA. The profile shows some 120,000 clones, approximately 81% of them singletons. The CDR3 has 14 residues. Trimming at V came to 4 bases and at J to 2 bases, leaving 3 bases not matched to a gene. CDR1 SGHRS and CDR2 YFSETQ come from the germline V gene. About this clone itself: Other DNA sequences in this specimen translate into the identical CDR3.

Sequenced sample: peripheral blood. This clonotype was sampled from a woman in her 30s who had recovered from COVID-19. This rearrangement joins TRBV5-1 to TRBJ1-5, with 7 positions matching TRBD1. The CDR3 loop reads CASSLGTGNQPQHF. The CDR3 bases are TGCGCCAGCAGCCTCGGGACAGGCAATCAGCCCCAGCATTTT.